This TCR beta chain was retrieved from a study of T cells after yellow fever vaccination. TCRdb fed the 5' RACE reads into MiXCR, producing one record per CDR3 protein. The data contain approximately 580,000 distinct CDR3 sequences, less than 20% of them singletons. General study points: Most primary-vaccination clones reappeared after the booster (approximately 95% CD4, about 87% CD8). From the bulk population, abundant clonotypes could contaminate and appear within FACS-sorted repertoires.

The junction had 6 bases not matched to a gene; V was cut back by 2 bases and J by 7 bases. The CDR3 is 15 residues long. Germline assignment: CDR1 LGHNA and CDR2 YSLEER. This clonotype was seen repeatedly, ten times or more. The antigen remains unidentified. The sample was PBMCs, taken 5 days after the first yellow fever vaccination. V is TRBV4-3 and J is TRBJ2-7, with 12 bases matching TRBD1. The sequence came from a man aged 18 to 29 who received the YFV17D yellow fever vaccine. CDR3 region: CASSQTGTGGDEQYF. The CDR3 nucleotides are TGCGCCAGCAGCCAAACCGGGACAGGGGGCGATGAGCAGTACTTC.